The clone carrying this T cell receptor beta chain showed up just a few times. What it binds is unknown. The sequence runs out 3 residues before the end of the CDR3; the remainder is reconstructed from the germline J gene. Method: immunoSEQ multiplex PCR; TCRdb's copy keeps in-frame clones and lacks some. There are 50,000 to 70,000 clones in the sample, none observed a single time. Per the germline V gene, CDR1 is SGHAT and CDR2 is FQNNGV. Trimming at V came to 2 bases and at J to 4 bases, leaving 2 bases not matched to a gene. The CDR3 has 13 residues. The data derive from a study of T cell clonality in common variable immunodeficiency. General study results and limits: Shared TCRbeta clones were fewer between CVID subjects than controls. Compared with healthy controls, CVID subjects showed increased TCRbeta clonality, mostly in about a third.

The sequence was collected from a person aged 18 to 69 in good health. What was sequenced was peripheral blood mononuclear cells. The V and J genes are TRBV11-2 and TRBJ2-7; 7 nucleotides align to TRBD2. The DNA read from the CDR3 is TGTGCCAGCAGCTTATACGGGGGGTACGAG. Its protein product is CASSLYGGYE. The full CDR3 protein reads CASSLYGGYEQYF.